The 28 T cell receptor beta chains given below trace back to one sample, sequenced in a study of T cells in Graves' hyperthyroidism and ophthalmopathy. Regions amplified from RNA transcripts were the TCR beta CDR3 regions. HTBI primers were used for first-round RT-PCR of the TCR CDR3. Using its own MiXCR run on the multiplex PCR reads, TCRdb lists one record per CDR3 protein. The data contain 450,000 to 600,000 distinct CDR3 sequences, around 15% of them singletons. Sequenced material: blood. The receptors derive from a woman between 35 and 50 years old with Graves' hyperthyroidism.

This clonotype was counted many times. V and J are TRBV12-3 or TRBV12-4 and TRBJ2-3; D is ambiguous. The CDR3 length is 15 residues. Deletions cut 5 bases from V and 4 bases from J, with 16 bases between. The CDR3 DNA reads TGTGCCAGCAGTGCGTATGGGGAAGATGCAGATACGCAGTATTTT. Amino acids: CASSAYGEDADTQYF.

The table lists this clonotype with many counts. This chain uses TRBV6-5 with TRBJ2-2; possible D gene TRBD2, 6 bases. From germline, CDR1 is MNHEY and CDR2 SVGAGI. The CDR3 extends over 17 amino acids. V shed 0 bases and J shed 2 bases, with 13 bases lying between them. CDR3 sequence (DNA): TGTGCCAGCAGTTACTCTCCCGGGAGTCGTAACACCGGGGAGCTGTTTTTT. Translation gives CASSYSPGSRNTGELFF.

This chain connects TRBV9 to TRBJ2-3; a weak D match, TRBD2 (6 bases). Per the germline V gene, CDR1 is SGDLS and CDR2 is YYNGEE. CDR3 size: 16 residues. Trimming stripped 3 bases from V and 2 bases from J, with 16 bases between. The CDR3 DNA follows: TGTGCCAGCAGCGCTGGGGACTCGACTTACACAGATACGCAGTATTTT. Protein: CASSAGDSTYTDTQYF.

The chain has TRBV12-3 or TRBV12-4 and TRBJ2-1, with TRBD1 as a possible D gene (6 bases). The CDR3 is 17 residues long. V was trimmed by 6 bases and J by 3 bases, leaving 21 bases between them. The CDR3 here is CASSPATGSGFYNEQFF. CDR3 nucleotides: TGTGCCAGCAGCCCTGCCACAGGGAGTGGTTTCTACAATGAGCAGTTCTTC.

This clonotype appeared many times. The V gene is TRBV28, the J gene TRBJ2-7, with TRBD2 identical over 9 bases. The germline gives CDR1 MDHEN, CDR2 SYDVKM. V was clipped by 2 bases and J by 3 bases; unmatched bases: 2. CDR3 length: 14 residues. CDR3 coding DNA: TGTGCCAGCAGTTTAGGCGGGGGGGACTACGAGCAGTACTTC. Protein sequence: CASSLGGGDYEQYF.

In its sample, this clonotype was seen many times. The V and J genes are TRBV27 and TRBJ2-1; TRBD2 matches 7 bases. There are 14 residues in the CDR3. The V and J ends lost 8 bases and 4 bases, in that order; junction bases with no gene match: 8. Germline CDR1 reads MNHEY; CDR2 reads SMNVEV (reference sequence). CDR3 in amino acids: CASSFTGLYNEQFF. The CDR3 DNA sequence: TGTGCCAGCTCCTTTACGGGACTATACAATGAGCAGTTCTTC.

This clonotype was counted ten times or more. V gene TRBV10-3 combines with J gene TRBJ2-1, with D perhaps TRBD1 (5 bases). Germline CDR1 reads ENHRY; CDR2 reads SYGVKD. V lost 6 bases, J lost 7 bases, and 10 bases lay in between. This CDR3 has 12 amino acids. CDR3 region: CAISEDMNEQFF. CDR3 DNA sequence: TGTGCCATCAGCGAGGACATGAATGAGCAGTTCTTC.

The chain joins TRBV18 to TRBJ1-4; D is unclear. Germline CDR1 and CDR2: KGHSH and LQKENI. V was trimmed by 3 bases and J by 8 bases, leaving 10 bases between them. The CDR3 covers 13 residues. CDR3 sequence reads: CASSPMGSEKLFF. Here the CDR3 DNA reads TGTGCCAGCTCACCGATGGGGTCCGAAAAACTGTTTTTT.

This clonotype was found once. The V gene is TRBV6-1, the J gene TRBJ1-5; D is undetermined. In germline, CDR1 is MNHNS, CDR2 SASEGT. With 7 bases removed from V and 5 bases from J, the gap between germline ends came to 9 bases. The CDR3 spans 12 residues. CDR3 residues: CASKIEDQPQHF. CDR3 sequence (DNA): TGTGCCAGCAAAATAGAGGATCAGCCCCAGCATTTT.

The V gene is TRBV5-4, the J gene TRBJ2-3; D is unresolved. V was clipped by 4 bases and J by 7 bases, with 16 bases between them. Germline CDR1 SGHNT, CDR2 YYREEE (reference sequence). This CDR3 comprises 14 residues. The CDR3 is CASSPPGPPYTQYF. For the CDR3, the DNA is TGTGCCAGCAGCCCGCCCGGGCCACCATATACGCAGTATTTT.

There are a few counts of this clonotype. This chain joins TRBV6-1 and TRBJ2-3, with 7 bases lining up with TRBD1. V trimming: 7 bases; J trimming: 0 bases; junction bases outside the gene matches: 7. The CDR3 spans 15 residues. The germline V gene has CDR1 MNHNS and CDR2 SASEGT. This chain's CDR3 is CASNHHRGSTDTQYF. As DNA, the CDR3 is TGTGCCAGCAACCACCACAGGGGTAGCACAGATACGCAGTATTTT.

This clonotype has just a few counts. The CDR3 reads CASSYSPDQPQHF. CDR3 coding DNA: TGTGCCAGCAGTTACTCACCGGATCAGCCCCAGCATTTT. The V call is TRBV6-5, the J call TRBJ1-5; unclear D gene. The length of the CDR3 is 13 residues. In germline, CDR1 is MNHEY, CDR2 SVGAGI. The ends were cut back, 0 bases at V and 5 bases at J, with 5 bases in the middle.

This rearrangement joins TRBV20-1 to TRBJ2-5; 10 bases agree with TRBD2. With V trimmed by 3 bases and J by 1 base, 2 bases remained unmatched. CDR1 DFQATT and CDR2 SNEGSKA come from the germline V gene (reference sequence). This CDR3 is 14 amino acids long. The CDR3 sequence: CSASTSGAQETQYF. In DNA, the CDR3 is TGCAGTGCTAGTACTAGCGGGGCCCAAGAGACCCAGTACTTC.

The chain recombines TRBV10-1 with TRBJ2-2, with D perhaps TRBD2 (6 bases). CDR3 size: 16 residues. In germline, CDR1 is WNHNN, CDR2 SYGVQD (reference sequence). The germline V and J ends were trimmed by 2 bases and 4 bases, with 14 bases remaining between them. CDR3 residues: CASSEPRGIGTGELFF. The CDR3 coding sequence is TGCGCCAGCAGTGAGCCTCGGGGGATCGGCACCGGGGAGCTGTTTTTT.

On this clonotype itself: Just one base apart from a much larger clone, this may be a read error. The rearrangement links TRBV5-1 to TRBJ1-1; 9 bases are shared with TRBD1. The CDR3 loop spans 15 amino acids. Germline values: CDR1 SGHRS, CDR2 YFSETQ. CDR3 coding DNA: TGCGCCAGCAGCTTTTCCAAACTACAGGGGGCTGAAGCTATCTTT. As protein: CASSFSKLQGAEAIF. Complete variable domain (other parts from reference TRBV5-1 and TRBJ1-1): KAGVTQTPRYLIKTRGQQVTLSCSPISGHRSVSWYQQTPGQGLQFLFEYFSETQRNKGNFPGRFSGRQFSNSRSEMNVSTLELGDSALYLCASSFSKLQGAEAIFGQGTRLTVV.

The table lists this clonotype with a few counts. V is TRBV10-3 and J is TRBJ1-1; D call uncertain. This CDR3 spans 13 amino acids. Trimming shortened V by 0 bases and J by 2 bases, and 4 bases separated the two germline ends. The V gene's germline CDR1 is ENHRY and CDR2 SYGVKD. The CDR3 DNA reads TGTGCCATCAGTGAGTCTTCTAACACTGAAGCTTTCTTT. It yields the protein CAISESSNTEAFF.

The rearrangement uses TRBV20-1 and TRBJ1-2, with 7 nucleotides matching TRBD1. Looked up from germline, CDR1 is DFQATT and CDR2 is SNEGSKA (reference sequence). V shed 4 bases and J 2 bases; nucleotides not matched to a gene: 10. This CDR3 comprises 15 residues. The CDR3 sequence is CSAKDRDRGNYGYTF. The CDR3 region has the DNA TGCAGTGCTAAAGATAGGGACAGAGGCAACTATGGCTACACCTTC.

The V and J genes are TRBV29-1 and TRBJ2-1, with D perhaps given as TRBD1 or TRBD2 (5 bases each). The CDR3 spans 13 residues. The germline V gene has CDR1 SQVTM and CDR2 ANQGSEA. The V end lost 5 bases, the J end lost 6 bases, and 14 bases lay between the germline ends. Written as DNA, the CDR3 is TGCAGCGTTCGCGCTGGGGGTTCCAATGAGCAGTTCTTC. Its translation: CSVRAGGSNEQFF.

On this clonotype: One junction end does not reproduce the germline sequence, and a read error may be involved. The J gene is TRBJ2-7, the V gene TRBV5-6; D remains unclear. The germline V gene has CDR1 SGHDT and CDR2 YYEEEE. The CDR3 sequence is 12 residues long. CDR3 amino acids: CVSSLVANEQYF. For the CDR3, the DNA is TGTGTCAGCAGCTTGGTTGCCAACGAGCAGTACTTC.

This clonotype came up a few times. V and J are TRBV19 and TRBJ2-5; 7 positions match TRBD1. Germline CDR1 and CDR2: LNHDA and SQIVND (reference sequence). Trimming took 4 bases from V and 1 from J; bases not matched to a gene: 6. The CDR3 covers 15 residues. CDR3 protein: CASSTRQGIQETQYF. The DNA for the CDR3 is TGTGCCAGTAGTACGCGACAGGGTATCCAAGAGACCCAGTACTTC.

This clonotype was detected a few times. The genes are TRBV7-8 and TRBJ1-2; no reliable D call. The germline V and J ends were trimmed by 3 bases and 8 bases, with 10 bases remaining between them. Germline V gene sequence: CDR1 SGHVS, CDR2 FQNEAQ. This CDR3 region has 12 residues. The CDR3 region is CASSLGPTGYTF. CDR3 DNA: TGTGCCAGCAGCTTGGGCCCGACGGGCTACACCTTC.

There are many counts of this clonotype. V gene TRBV18 combines with J gene TRBJ1-3; TRBD1 might be the D (6 bases). CDR1 and CDR2 (germline): KGHSH, LQKENI. The CDR3 covers 15 residues. V was shortened by 3 bases and J by 2 bases, with 11 bases between the two germline ends. CDR3 coding DNA: TGTGCCAGCTCACCGCCAGGGGTTCCTGGAAACACCATATATTTT. Protein: CASSPPGVPGNTIYF.

The rearrangement uses TRBV24-1 and TRBJ2-7, with D unresolved. CDR1 is KGHDR, CDR2 SFDVKD, per germline. Trimming took 5 bases from V and 4 from J, leaving 11 bases between them. CDR3 length: 13 residues. CDR3 bases: TGTGCCACCAGTGTTAGGATTGCTTACGAGCAGTACTTC. Protein: CATSVRIAYEQYF.

This clonotype was counted at least ten times. The gene calls are TRBV2 and TRBJ2-7; D may be TRBD1 (6 bases). Deletions cut 8 bases from V and 4 bases from J, with 6 bases between. Germline lookup yields CDR1 SNHLY and CDR2 FYNNEI. CDR3 length: 10 amino acids. CDR3 bases: TGTGCCAGCCAGGGGTACGAGCAGTACTTC. The encoded protein is CASQGYEQYF.

This clonotype was seen only a few times. This chain joins TRBV19 and TRBJ1-2; weak D call: TRBD1 (5 bases). V shed 6 bases and J shed 5 bases, with 16 bases lying between them. The length of the CDR3 is 14 residues. Germline-derived CDR1 and CDR2 are LNHDA and SQIVND (reference sequence). CDR3 DNA sequence: TGTGCCAGTAGGCCTGCGACAGAAAATTATGGCTACACCTTC. Translated: CASRPATENYGYTF.

Points on this clonotype: Possible read error: a much larger clone is one base away. The V call is TRBV24-1, the J call TRBJ2-1, with TRBD2 identical over 11 bases. V dropped 4 bases and J dropped 9; count of bases not matched to a gene: 10. This CDR3 comprises 16 residues. Germline CDR1 and CDR2: KGHDR and SFDVKD. The CDR3 loop is CATSDATSGANSEQFF. The CDR3 DNA reads TGTGCCACCAGTGACGCGACTAGCGGGGCCAACAGTGAGCAGTTCTTC.

This clonotype was counted at least ten times. The rearrangement uses TRBV6-1 and TRBJ2-5; D is ambiguous. Germline values: CDR1 MNHNS, CDR2 SASEGT. The V end was cut by 8 bases, the J end by 0 bases, with 13 bases between. This CDR3 has 14 amino acids. DNA of the CDR3: TGTGCCAGCTTAGGTGCATCCTACCAAGAGACCCAGTACTTC. This gives the protein CASLGASYQETQYF.

Regarding this clonotype: A clone one base away is much larger, so this may be a read error. The chain is built from TRBV5-1 and TRBJ1-4; no clear D gene. Germline-derived CDR1 and CDR2 are SGHRS and YFSETQ. The CDR3 loop spans 14 amino acids. The chain's CDR3 is CASGTRSGSGKLFF. In DNA, the CDR3 is TGTGCCAGCGGAACTAGAAGCGGGAGCGGAAAACTGTTTTTT.